The rows below give T cell receptor beta chains drawn from one sample of a study of T cell repertoires in cytomegalovirus infection. TCRdb recomputed calls from the reads with MiXCR, one row per CDR3 protein. Among around 450,000 distinct CDR3 sequences, around 11% were seen once, and the ten largest hold roughly 10%. Sequenced: PBMCs. These TCRs come from a human donor in good health (CMV status not recorded). Some clones in this sample may be carry-over from other donors' samples. CDR3s include the opening cysteine and the closing phenylalanine or tryptophan. Each record gives: CDR3 protein, CDR3 DNA, J gene, V gene, clone size, D gene. D genes are given only for firm matches. Part of the rows lack a size; the others show once, few, many or a class for expanded clones.

CASSYADRGEQYF	TGTGCCAGCAGTTACGCGGACAGGGGCGAGCAGTACTTC	TRBJ2-7	TRBV6-2/TRBV6-3	many	TRBD1
CASSSGHFSYEQYF	TGTGCCAGCAGCTCGGGACATTTCTCCTACGAGCAGTACTTC	TRBJ2-7	TRBV5-5	few	.
CSVFRRMNTEAFF	TGCAGCGTTTTCCGACGGATGAACACTGAAGCTTTCTTT	TRBJ1-1	TRBV29-1	.	.
CASSFTGQGAGQPQHF	TGTGCCAGCAGTTTCACGGGACAGGGGGCGGGTCAGCCCCAGCATTTT	TRBJ1-5	TRBV28	.	TRBD1
CASSPGTSSISNEQFF	TGTGCCAGTAGTCCCGGGACTAGCTCTATTTCTAATGAGCAGTTCTTC	TRBJ2-1	TRBV19	few	TRBD2
CASSLVPAGPLGELFF	TGTGCCAGCAGCTTAGTTCCGGCAGGGCCCCTTGGGGAGCTGTTTTTT	TRBJ2-2	TRBV7-2	many	.
CASTTYRQVYNEQFF	TGTGCCAGCACAACCTACCGACAGGTCTACAATGAGCAGTTCTTC	TRBJ2-1	TRBV11-2	many	.
CASSEPGAYEQYF	TGCGCCAGCAGCGAACCAGGGGCCTACGAGCAGTACTTC	TRBJ2-7	TRBV5-1	many	.
CASGTGEPGGEQFF	TGTGCTAGTGGCACGGGAGAACCTGGGGGAGAGCAGTTCTTC	TRBJ2-1	TRBV12-5	many	.
CASADSYSPLHF	TGTGCCAGCGCGGACAGTTATTCACCCCTCCACTTT	TRBJ1-6	TRBV2	many	.
CASSYTVSNTEAFF	TGTGCCAGCAGTTACACAGTGTCGAACACTGAAGCTTTCTTT	TRBJ1-1	TRBV6-5	many	.
CASSYGSGANEQFF	TGTGCCAGCAGTTATGGTAGCGGGGCGAATGAGCAGTTCTTC	TRBJ2-1	TRBV6-6	many	TRBD2
CASSLMEGDTEAFF	TGTGCCAGCAGCCTGATGGAGGGGGACACTGAAGCTTTCTTT	TRBJ1-1	TRBV3-1	few	.
CAIKGSTEAFF	TGTGCCATCAAGGGGTCCACTGAAGCTTTCTTT	TRBJ1-1	TRBV10-3	few	.
CAISDQGQGRETQYF	TGTGCCATCAGTGATCAAGGACAGGGCAGGGAGACCCAGTACTTC	TRBJ2-5	TRBV10-3	many	TRBD1
CASSGAGAGEQYF	TGTGCCAGCAGCGGAGCAGGGGCGGGCGAGCAGTACTTC	TRBJ2-7	TRBV9	once	.
CSVGVAREKLFF	TGCAGCGTTGGAGTAGCTCGGGAAAAACTGTTTTTT	TRBJ1-4	TRBV29-1	.	.
CATSIGLAGELFF	TGTGCCACCAGCATAGGACTAGCCGGGGAGCTGTTTTTT	TRBJ2-2	TRBV15	.	TRBD2
CASRKTAFNYGYTF	TGTGCCAGCCGAAAAACTGCGTTTAACTATGGCTACACCTTC	TRBJ1-2	TRBV2	many	.
CSVVLASNEQFF	TGCAGCGTTGTACTAGCGAGCAATGAGCAGTTCTTC	TRBJ2-1	TRBV29-1	.	TRBD2
CASSLWVGLAGESDEQYF	TGTGCCAGCAGCCTATGGGTTGGGCTAGCGGGGGAGAGCGACGAGCAGTACTTC	TRBJ2-7	TRBV11-2	many	TRBD2
CASSERPTAGKQFF	TGTGCCAGCAGTGAAAGGCCGACAGCCGGGAAGCAGTTCTTC	TRBJ2-1	TRBV6-1	many	.
CASSTADQPQHF	TGTGCCAGCAGCACGGCCGATCAGCCCCAGCATTTT	TRBJ1-5	TRBV7-9	many	.
CASSLTGLPNTEAFF	TGTGCCAGCAGCTTAACCGGGCTCCCGAACACTGAAGCTTTCTTT	TRBJ1-1	TRBV11-2	few	.
CASSVQGAGTDTQYF	TGTGCCAGCAGCGTGCAGGGGGCTGGAACAGATACGCAGTATTTT	TRBJ2-3	TRBV7-3	many	TRBD1
CASSYPLDRGNQPQHF	TGTGCCAGCAGTTACCCCCTGGACAGGGGCAATCAGCCCCAGCATTTT	TRBJ1-5	TRBV6-6	.	TRBD1
CASSFRWGADEQFF	TGCGCCAGCAGCTTCAGGTGGGGGGCCGATGAGCAGTTCTTC	TRBJ2-1	TRBV5-1	many	.
CASSLATRPTQYF	TGTGCCAGCAGCTTAGCCACCCGTCCCACCCAGTACTTC	TRBJ2-5	TRBV7-6	many	.
CASSLPLTGLPEAFF	TGTGCCAGCAGCTTACCCCTGACAGGGTTGCCTGAAGCTTTCTTT	TRBJ1-1	TRBV7-9	many	TRBD1
CASSPGTAGFYEQYF	TGCGCCAGCAGCCCGGGGACTGCCGGATTCTACGAGCAGTACTTC	TRBJ2-7	TRBV5-1	many	.
CSANTGTGDQPQHF	TGCAGTGCCAACACCGGGACAGGAGATCAGCCCCAGCATTTT	TRBJ1-5	TRBV20-1	few	TRBD1
CASSLRRSGGDLAKNIQYF	TGTGCCAGCAGCTTACGGCGTAGCGGGGGGGACCTAGCCAAAAACATTCAGTACTTC	TRBJ2-4	TRBV7-9	many	TRBD2
CASSNLRGNQPQHF	TGTGCCAGCAGCAACTTAAGGGGAAATCAGCCCCAGCATTTT	TRBJ1-5	TRBV28	few	.
CASSLFGGPGELFF	TGTGCCAGCAGTTTGTTTGGAGGGCCCGGGGAGCTGTTTTTT	TRBJ2-2	TRBV27	.	.
CASSLPGDRAAGELFF	TGTGCCAGCAGCTTACCCGGGGACAGGGCGGCCGGGGAGCTGTTTTTT	TRBJ2-2	TRBV7-8	many	TRBD1
CASSQTGGSNIQYF	TGTGCCAGCAGCCAGACAGGGGGCTCGAACATTCAGTACTTC	TRBJ2-4	TRBV3-1	many	TRBD1
CSAREVAEPGAAFF	TGCAGTGCTAGAGAGGTTGCGGAGCCGGGAGCGGCTTTCTTT	TRBJ1-1	TRBV20-1	.	.
CASSQASGPYEQYF	TGTGCCAGCAGCCAGGCTAGCGGACCCTACGAGCAGTACTTC	TRBJ2-7	TRBV3-1	many	TRBD2
CASSPRGRGIREQYF	TGCGCCAGCAGCCCCCGGGGCAGGGGCATACGGGAGCAGTACTTC	TRBJ2-7	TRBV5-1	many	.